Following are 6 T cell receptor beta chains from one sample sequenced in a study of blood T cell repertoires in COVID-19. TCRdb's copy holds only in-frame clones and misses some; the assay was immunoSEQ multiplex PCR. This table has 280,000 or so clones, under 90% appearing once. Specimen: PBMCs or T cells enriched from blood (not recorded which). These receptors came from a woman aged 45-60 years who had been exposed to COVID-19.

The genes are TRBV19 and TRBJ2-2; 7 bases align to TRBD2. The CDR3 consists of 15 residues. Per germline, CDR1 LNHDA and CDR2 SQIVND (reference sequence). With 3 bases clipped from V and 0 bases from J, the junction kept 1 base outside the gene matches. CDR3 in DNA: TGTGCCAGTAGTATCCTAGCGGCGAACACCGGGGAGCTGTTTTTT. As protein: CASSILAANTGELFF.

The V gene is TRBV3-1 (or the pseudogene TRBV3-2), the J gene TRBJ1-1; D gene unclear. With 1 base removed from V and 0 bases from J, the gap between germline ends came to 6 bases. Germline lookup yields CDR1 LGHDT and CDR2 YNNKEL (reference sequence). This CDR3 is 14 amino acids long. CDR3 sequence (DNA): TGTGCCAGCAGCCAAGTAGATATGAACACTGAAGCTTTCTTT. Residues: CASSQVDMNTEAFF.

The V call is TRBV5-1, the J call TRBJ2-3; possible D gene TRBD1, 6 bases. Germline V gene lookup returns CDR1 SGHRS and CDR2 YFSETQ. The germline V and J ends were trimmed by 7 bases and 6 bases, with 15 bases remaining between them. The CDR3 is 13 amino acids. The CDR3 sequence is CASRQEVTDTQYF. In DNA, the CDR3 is TGCGCCAGCCGACAGGAAGTAACGGATACGCAGTATTTT.

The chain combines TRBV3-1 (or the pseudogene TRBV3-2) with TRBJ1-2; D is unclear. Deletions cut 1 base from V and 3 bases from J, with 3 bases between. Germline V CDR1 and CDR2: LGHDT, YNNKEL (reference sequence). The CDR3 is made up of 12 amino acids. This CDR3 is CASSQGDYGYTF. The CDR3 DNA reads TGTGCCAGCAGCCAAGGAGACTATGGCTACACCTTC.

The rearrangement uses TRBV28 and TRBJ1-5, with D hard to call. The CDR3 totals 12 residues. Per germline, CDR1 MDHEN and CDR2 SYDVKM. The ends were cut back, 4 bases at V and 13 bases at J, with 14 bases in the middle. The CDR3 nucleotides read TGTGCCAGCAGTTCCTCGACGGAGTCACAGCATTTT. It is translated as CASSSSTESQHF.

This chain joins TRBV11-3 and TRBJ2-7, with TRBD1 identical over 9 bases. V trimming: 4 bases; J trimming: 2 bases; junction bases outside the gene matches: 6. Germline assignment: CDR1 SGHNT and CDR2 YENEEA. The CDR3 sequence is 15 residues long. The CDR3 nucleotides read TGTGCCAGCAGCTCCGGACAGGGGTTCGCCTACGAGCAGTACTTC. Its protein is CASSSGQGFAYEQYF.